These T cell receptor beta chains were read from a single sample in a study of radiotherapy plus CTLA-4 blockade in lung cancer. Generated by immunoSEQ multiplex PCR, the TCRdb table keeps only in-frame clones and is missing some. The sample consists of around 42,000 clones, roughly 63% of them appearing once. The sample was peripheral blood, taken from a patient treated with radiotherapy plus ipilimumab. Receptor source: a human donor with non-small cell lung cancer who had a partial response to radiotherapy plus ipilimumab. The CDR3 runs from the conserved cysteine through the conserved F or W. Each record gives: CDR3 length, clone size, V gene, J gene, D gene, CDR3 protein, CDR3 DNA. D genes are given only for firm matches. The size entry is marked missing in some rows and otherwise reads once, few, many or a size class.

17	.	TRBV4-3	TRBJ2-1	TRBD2	CASSRILAVSSYNEQFF	TGCGCCAGCAGCCGCATTCTAGCGGTAAGCTCCTACAATGAGCAGTTCTTC
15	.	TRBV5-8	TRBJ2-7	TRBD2	CASSLAGGGRFEQYF	TGTGCCAGCAGCTTGGCAGGCGGGGGGCGTTTCGAGCAGTACTTC
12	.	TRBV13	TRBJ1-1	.	CASKAGNTEAFF	TGTGCCAGCAAGGCAGGGAACACTGAAGCTTTCTTT
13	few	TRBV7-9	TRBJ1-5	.	CASTKTGNQPQHF	TGTGCCAGCACCAAGACAGGAAATCAGCCCCAGCATTTT
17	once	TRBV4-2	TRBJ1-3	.	CASSQDPQGLKENTIYF	TGTGCCAGCAGCCAAGACCCACAGGGTTTAAAAGAAAACACCATATATTTT
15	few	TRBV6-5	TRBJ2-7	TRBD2	CASTRAPGGLYEQYF	TGTGCCAGCACCAGAGCCCCGGGAGGGCTCTACGAGCAGTACTTC
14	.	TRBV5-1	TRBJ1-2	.	CASSRPGEKGGYTF	TGCGCCAGCAGCCGCCCAGGGGAGAAAGGGGGCTACACCTTC
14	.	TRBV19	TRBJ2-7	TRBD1	CASTGTGDGDEQYF	TGTGCCAGTACCGGGACAGGGGACGGGGACGAGCAGTACTTC
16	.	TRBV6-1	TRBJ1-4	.	CASSERETGRHEKLFF	TGTGCCAGCAGTGAAAGGGAGACAGGCCGGCATGAAAAACTGTTTTTT
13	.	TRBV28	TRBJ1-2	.	CASSFPGGPGYTF	TGTGCCAGCAGTTTTCCCGGAGGCCCGGGCTACACCTTC
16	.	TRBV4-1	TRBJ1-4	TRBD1	CASSQDPNRGYEKLFF	TGCGCCAGCAGCCAAGACCCGAACAGGGGTTATGAAAAACTGTTTTTT
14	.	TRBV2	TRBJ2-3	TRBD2	CASEGTSVTDTQYF	TGTGCCAGCGAAGGGACTAGCGTCACAGATACGCAGTATTTT
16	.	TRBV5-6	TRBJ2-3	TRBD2	CASSLSSGRSTDTQYF	TGTGCCAGCAGCTTGTCGAGCGGGAGAAGCACAGATACGCAGTATTTT
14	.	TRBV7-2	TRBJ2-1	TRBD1	CASSRDRGGNEQFF	TGTGCCAGCAGCCGGGACAGGGGAGGGAATGAGCAGTTCTTC
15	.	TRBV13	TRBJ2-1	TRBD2	CASSKQAGGRDEQFF	TGTGCCAGCAGCAAACAAGCGGGAGGTCGGGATGAGCAGTTCTTC
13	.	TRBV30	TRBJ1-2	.	CAWSTGTPYGYTF	TGTGCCTGGAGTACCGGGACACCATATGGCTACACCTTC
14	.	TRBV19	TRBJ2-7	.	CASSILSQGGEQYF	TGTGCCAGTAGTATCCTTAGCCAGGGGGGCGAGCAGTACTTC
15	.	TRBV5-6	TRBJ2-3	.	CASSPDYAGTDTQYF	TGTGCCAGCAGCCCGGACTACGCCGGCACAGATACGCAGTATTTT
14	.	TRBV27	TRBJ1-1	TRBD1	CASSSQGAGTEAFF	TGTGCCAGCAGTTCACAGGGGGCGGGCACTGAAGCTTTCTTT
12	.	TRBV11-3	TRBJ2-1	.	CASSLDDSEQFF	TGTGCCAGCAGCTTAGACGACAGTGAGCAGTTCTTC
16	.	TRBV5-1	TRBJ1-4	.	CASSLNHGSVNEKLFF	TGCGCCAGCAGCCTGAATCACGGGTCTGTTAATGAAAAACTGTTTTTT
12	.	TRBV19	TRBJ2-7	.	CASSPRRDEQYF	TGTGCCAGTAGCCCTCGGAGGGACGAGCAGTACTTC
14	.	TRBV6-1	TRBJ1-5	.	CASSAIQETGPQHF	TGTGCCAGCAGTGCGATACAGGAGACTGGGCCCCAGCATTTT
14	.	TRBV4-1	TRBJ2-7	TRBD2	CASSQGGGDDEQYF	TGCGCCAGCAGCCAAGGCGGGGGGGACGACGAGCAGTACTTC